A single sample gave rise to the 2 T cell receptor beta chains below, sequenced in a study of blood T cell repertoires in COVID-19. The assay was immunoSEQ multiplex PCR, and TCRdb's table has in-frame clones only and misses some. Seen here are tens of thousands of clones, approximately 83% observed once, and the top ten hold more than 20%. The sequenced material came from peripheral blood. The origin of the receptors is a human donor in a cohort sampled during active COVID-19.

This rearrangement joins TRBV4-1 to TRBJ1-2; D ambiguous. Deletions cut 3 bases from V and 6 bases from J, with 20 bases between. The CDR3 runs 16 residues. Germline values: CDR1 MGHRA, CDR2 YSYEKL. CDR3: CASSHNNQEGGDGYTF. In nucleotides, the CDR3 is TGCGCCAGCAGCCATAATAACCAGGAGGGCGGGGATGGCTACACCTTC.

V and J are TRBV19 and TRBJ2-5; possibly TRBD1 for D (6 bases). Looked up from germline, CDR1 is LNHDA and CDR2 is SQIVND (reference sequence). With 7 bases removed from V and 5 bases from J, the gap between germline ends came to 14 bases. The CDR3 is made up of 13 amino acids. The CDR3 loop is CASTWGLGETQYF. The DNA of the CDR3 is TGTGCCAGTACCTGGGGGCTGGGGGAGACCCAGTACTTC.